The present entry profiles one T cell receptor (beta chain) with its context. The antigen is not known. It may be a read error: a sequence one base away is much more abundant. The source of the sample is a study of T cells in Graves' hyperthyroidism and ophthalmopathy. Study as a whole: Peripheral blood draws took place at initial diagnosis, ahead of any treatment.

Ophthalmopathy cases scored 3 or more on the Clinical Activity Score and 4 or more on NOSPECS grade, with duration below 3 months. Uncontrolled infection, other autoimmune disease, pregnancy or lactation led to exclusion. The V gene's germline CDR1 is SGHNT and CDR2 YENEEA. This CDR3 has 15 amino acids. General study points: By a 13 V-J model, ophthalmopathy was set apart from stable hyperthyroidism.

TCR beta CDR3 sequences were amplified from RNA transcripts. TCR CDR3 underwent first-round RT-PCR with the HTBI primer set. TCRdb called the multiplex PCR reads again in MiXCR, with one record for every CDR3 protein. The repertoire holds 350,000 to 450,000 distinct CDR3 sequences, with around 15% as singletons. The sample comprised blood. This TCR was recovered from a man aged 50 to 60 with Graves' ophthalmopathy. J is TRBJ2-3 and V is TRBV11-3; the D gene is possibly TRBD2 (6 bases). The CDR3 region is CVSSFRGGSTDTQYF. The CDR3 nucleotides read TGTGTCAGCAGCTTCCGGGGAGGAAGCACAGATACGCAGTATTTT.